This T cell receptor (beta chain) originates from a study of glioma-infiltrating T cells (dated by TCRdb to about 2016). Broadly, across the study: The study sequenced TCR alpha- and beta-chain repertoires from glioma tissue, from non-neoplastic brain tissue and from matched peripheral blood mononuclear cells. Each tissue-infiltrating repertoire was compared with the same patient's peripheral blood repertoire to measure divergence between tissue and blood T-cell populations. The paired cohort was made up of three low-grade glioma patients, 7 or 8 primary glioblastoma patients and three non-glioma patients who contributed non-neoplastic brain tissue.

The iRepertoire nested amplicon-rescue multiplex PCR (arm-PCR) platform was used to amplify TCR alpha and beta CDR3 regions from RNA. For one-step reverse transcription and amplification, 100-400 ng of tissue mRNA or PBMC total RNA was used as input. Following bead purification, Illumina adapters were added by a secondary multiplex PCR, and the libraries were gel-purified between 200 and 400 bp. Demultiplexing relied on internal 6-nucleotide barcodes carried by the libraries. The libraries were sequenced on an Illumina MiSeq using 2x220 or 2x250 nucleotide paired-end reads. In the paper's pipeline: Paired reads were merged with FLASH 1.2.11 and aligned to the GRCh37 human genome with BWA-MEM before extracting TRA and TRB reads. An IMGT-derived reference of cassette sequences and CDR3 motifs, with pseudogenes included, was used for V and J assignment. Reads were translated in three frames, and productive CDR3s were defined by a C…FGXG motif without stop codons. Clonotypes were defined as unique combinations of V-J cassette pair and CDR3 amino acid sequence. Reads were filtered by Hamming distance, with the threshold set by the sequence error rate of each sample in mapped regions. The public reads were run again by TCRdb, first through fastp at Q25 and then through MiXCR, and only productive beta chains were kept. Every distinct CDR3 protein forms one entry, paired with its most common genes and DNA. TCRdb, not the original authors, processed these V and J calls. This sample lists about 3,900 distinct CDR3 sequences; roughly 28% were detected once. The top ten clonotypes cover 26% of the sample.

Overall results and qualifications from the work: Group comparisons rested on small numbers: three non-neoplastic, three low-grade glioma and several glioblastoma patients. Very few CDR3 sequences were shared between tissue and blood, attributed to high CDR3 diversity and limited sampling. VJ-independent divergence between tissue and blood was lower than expected in non-neoplastic patients but higher than expected in all gliomas, particularly low-grade gliomas.

As to this clonotype: This clone's antigen is unknown. An end of the junction does not agree with germline; a read error may underlie this.

Sequences SGHDT (CDR1) and YYEEEE (CDR2) are obtained from the germline V gene. The CDR3 spans 16 residues, from the cysteine through the phenylalanine. Left in the record is the CDR3 DNA by itself, 48 bases read in frame from the first base. Sequenced material: glioma tissue, nonneoplastic brain tissue, or PBMCs (not recorded which). This TCR was recovered from a human donor with low-grade glioma or glioblastoma, undergoing nonglioma brain surgery, or in good health (not recorded which). The chain is assembled from TRBV5-6 and TRBJ2-3; 9 bases in the middle match TRBD2. The sequenced DNA: TGTGACAGCAGCTTGAGGGCGGGGGGGCCCACAGATACGCAGTATTTT. This gives the protein CDSSLRAGGPTDTQYF. Supplemented by the reference TRBV5-6 and TRBJ2-3 proteins around the CDR3, the complete variable domain is DAGVTQSPTHLIKTRGQQVTLRCSPKSGHDTVSWYQQALGQGPQFIFQYYEEEERQRGNFPDRFSGHQFPNYSSELNVNALLLGDSALYLCDSSLRAGGPTDTQYFGPGTRLTVL.